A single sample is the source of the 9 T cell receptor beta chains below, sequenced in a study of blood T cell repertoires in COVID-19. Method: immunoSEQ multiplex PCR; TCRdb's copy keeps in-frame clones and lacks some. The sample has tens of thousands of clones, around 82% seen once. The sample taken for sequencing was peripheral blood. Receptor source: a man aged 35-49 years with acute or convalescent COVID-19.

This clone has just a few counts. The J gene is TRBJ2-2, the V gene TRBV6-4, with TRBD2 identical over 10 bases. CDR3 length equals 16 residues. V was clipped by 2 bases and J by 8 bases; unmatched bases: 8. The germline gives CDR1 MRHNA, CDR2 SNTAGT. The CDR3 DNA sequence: TGTGCCAGCAGTGACGCGGCTAGCGGGGGTTCTGGGGAGCTGTTTTTT. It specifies CASSDAASGGSGELFF.

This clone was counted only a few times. CDR3: CASWGVQGGTQYF. The CDR3 nucleotides read TGTGCCAGCTGGGGTGTACAGGGGGGGACCCAGTACTTC. The chain uses TRBV6-6 and TRBJ2-5; TRBD1 matches at 8 bases. In germline, CDR1 is MNHNY, CDR2 SVGAGI (reference sequence). The trim removed 8 bases at V and 7 bases at J, leaving 9 bases unmatched. The CDR3 loop spans 13 amino acids.

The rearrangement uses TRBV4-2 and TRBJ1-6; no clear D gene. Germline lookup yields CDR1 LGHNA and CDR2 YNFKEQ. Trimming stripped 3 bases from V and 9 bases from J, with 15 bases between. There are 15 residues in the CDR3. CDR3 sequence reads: CASSQAGIETSPLHF. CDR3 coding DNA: TGTGCCAGCAGCCAGGCGGGGATAGAGACTTCACCCCTCCACTTT.

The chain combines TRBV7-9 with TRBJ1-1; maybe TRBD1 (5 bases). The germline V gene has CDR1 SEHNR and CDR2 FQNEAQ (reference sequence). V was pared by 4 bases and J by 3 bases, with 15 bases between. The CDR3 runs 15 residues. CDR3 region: CASSSLGGVDTEAFF. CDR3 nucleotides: TGTGCCAGCAGCTCCTTGGGGGGTGTGGACACTGAAGCTTTCTTT. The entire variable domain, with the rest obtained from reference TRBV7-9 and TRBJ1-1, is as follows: DTGVSQNPRHKITKRGQNVTFRCDPISEHNRLYWYRQTLGQGPEFLTYFQNEAQLEKSRLLSDRFSAERPKGSFSTLEIQRTEQGDSAMYLCASSSLGGVDTEAFFGQGTRLTVV.

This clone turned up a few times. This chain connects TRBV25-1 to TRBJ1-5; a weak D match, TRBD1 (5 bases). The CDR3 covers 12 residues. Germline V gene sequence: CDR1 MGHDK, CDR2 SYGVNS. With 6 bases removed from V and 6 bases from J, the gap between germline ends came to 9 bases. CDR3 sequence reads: CASSWGVQPQHF. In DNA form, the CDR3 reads TGTGCCAGCAGCTGGGGCGTTCAGCCCCAGCATTTT.

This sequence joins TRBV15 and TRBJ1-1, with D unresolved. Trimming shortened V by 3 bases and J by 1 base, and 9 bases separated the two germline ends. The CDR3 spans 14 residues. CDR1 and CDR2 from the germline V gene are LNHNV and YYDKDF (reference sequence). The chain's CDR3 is CATSRGDRNTEAFF. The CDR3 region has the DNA TGTGCCACCAGCAGGGGAGACCGGAACACTGAAGCTTTCTTT.

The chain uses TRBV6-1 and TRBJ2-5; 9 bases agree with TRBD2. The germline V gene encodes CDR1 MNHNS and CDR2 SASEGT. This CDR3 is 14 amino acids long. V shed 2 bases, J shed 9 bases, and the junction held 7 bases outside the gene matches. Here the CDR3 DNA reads TGTGCCAGCAGTGAAACGCTAGCGGGGCGCCCCCAGTACTTC. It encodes CASSETLAGRPQYF.

Written as DNA, the CDR3 is TGTGCCAGCAGCGACGAGAGGCGGAGCACCATATATTTT. This codes for CASSDERRSTIYF. J is TRBJ1-3 and V is TRBV5-4; D remains unclear. CDR3 size: 13 residues. Germline-derived CDR1 and CDR2 are SGHNT and YYREEE (reference sequence). V lost 4 bases and J 9 bases, leaving 14 bases between the germline ends.

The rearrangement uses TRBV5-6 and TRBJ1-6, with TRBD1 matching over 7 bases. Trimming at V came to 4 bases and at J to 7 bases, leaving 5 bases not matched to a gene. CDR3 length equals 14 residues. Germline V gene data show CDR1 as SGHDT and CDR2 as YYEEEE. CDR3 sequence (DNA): TGTGCCAGCAGCGTGGGACAGACCAATTCACCCCTCCACTTT. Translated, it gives CASSVGQTNSPLHF. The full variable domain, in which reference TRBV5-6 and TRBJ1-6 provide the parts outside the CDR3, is DAGVTQSPTHLIKTRGQQVTLRCSPKSGHDTVSWYQQALGQGPQFIFQYYEEEERQRGNFPDRFSGHQFPNYSSELNVNALLLGDSALYLCASSVGQTNSPLHFGNGTRLTVT.